The present T cell receptor (beta chain) was sequenced within a study of T cell responses to AZD1222 COVID-19 vaccine. As to this clone: The target antigen is unknown.

The germline CDR1 and CDR2 sequences are SGHTS and YDEGEE. The CDR3 runs to 16 residues. Trimming left V 3 bases short and J 2 bases short, with 14 bases between. Study-level results: Recipients of AZD1222 seropositive at baseline numbered only 5 to 7. Among spike-specific TCRs, nearly half reportedly target unmutated variant regions.

Clones were read by immunoSEQ multiplex PCR, and TCRdb kept only the in-frame ones, dropping some. The data contain under 80,000 clones, approximately 88% of them seen just once; the ten biggest clones take up around 20%. This material consisted of peripheral blood, taken on day 0 of AZD1222 vaccination. The chain uses TRBV5-8 and TRBJ2-2; maybe TRBD2 (6 bases). The TCR originated in an adult in good health. CDR3 DNA sequence: TGTGCCAGCAGCTCCCACGCGGGGCCCAACACCGGGGAGCTGTTTTTT. Residues: CASSSHAGPNTGELFF.